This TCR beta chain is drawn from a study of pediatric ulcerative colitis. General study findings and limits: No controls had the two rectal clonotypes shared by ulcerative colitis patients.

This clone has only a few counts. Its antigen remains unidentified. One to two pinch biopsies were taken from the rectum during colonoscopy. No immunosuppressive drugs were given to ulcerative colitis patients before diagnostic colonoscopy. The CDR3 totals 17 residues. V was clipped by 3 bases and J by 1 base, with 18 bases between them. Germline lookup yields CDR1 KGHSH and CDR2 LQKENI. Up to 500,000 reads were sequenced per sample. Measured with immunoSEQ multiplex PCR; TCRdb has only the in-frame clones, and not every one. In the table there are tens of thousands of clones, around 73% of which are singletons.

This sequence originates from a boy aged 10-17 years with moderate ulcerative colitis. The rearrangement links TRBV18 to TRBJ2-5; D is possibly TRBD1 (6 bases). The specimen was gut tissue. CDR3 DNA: TGTGCCAGCTCACCCTTACCCCGGACAGTCATCCAAGAGACCCAGTACTTC. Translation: CASSPLPRTVIQETQYF. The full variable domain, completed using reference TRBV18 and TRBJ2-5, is NAGVMQNPRHLVRRRGQEARLRCSPMKGHSHVYWYRQLPEEGLKFMVYLQKENIIDESGMPKERFSAEFPKEGPSILRIQQVVRGDSAAYFCASSPLPRTVIQETQYFGPGTRLLVL.